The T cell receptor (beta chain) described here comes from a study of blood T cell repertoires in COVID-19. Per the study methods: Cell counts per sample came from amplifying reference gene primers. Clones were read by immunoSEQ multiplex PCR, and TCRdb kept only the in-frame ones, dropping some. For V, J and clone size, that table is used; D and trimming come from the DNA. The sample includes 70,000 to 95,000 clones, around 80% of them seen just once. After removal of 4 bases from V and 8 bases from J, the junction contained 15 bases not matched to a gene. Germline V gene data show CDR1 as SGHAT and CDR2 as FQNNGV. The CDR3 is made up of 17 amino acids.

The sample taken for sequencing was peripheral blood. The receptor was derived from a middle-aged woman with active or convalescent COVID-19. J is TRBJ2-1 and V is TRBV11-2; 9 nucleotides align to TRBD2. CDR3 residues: CASSYTAGGLLFDEQFF. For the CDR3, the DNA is TGTGCCAGCAGCTACACGGCGGGGGGGCTCTTATTCGATGAGCAGTTCTTC.